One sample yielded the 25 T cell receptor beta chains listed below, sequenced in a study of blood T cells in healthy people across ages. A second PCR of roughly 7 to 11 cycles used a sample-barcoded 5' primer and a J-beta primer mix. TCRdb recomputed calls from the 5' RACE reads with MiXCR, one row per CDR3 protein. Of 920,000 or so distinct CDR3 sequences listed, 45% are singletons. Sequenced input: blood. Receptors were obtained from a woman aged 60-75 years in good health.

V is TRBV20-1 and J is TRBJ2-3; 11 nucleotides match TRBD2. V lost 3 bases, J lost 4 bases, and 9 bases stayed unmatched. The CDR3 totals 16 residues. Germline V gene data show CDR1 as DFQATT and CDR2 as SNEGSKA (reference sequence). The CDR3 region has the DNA TGCAGTGCTAGCCCAATAGCGGGAGGGCTCTCAGATACGCAGTATTTT. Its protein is CSASPIAGGLSDTQYF.

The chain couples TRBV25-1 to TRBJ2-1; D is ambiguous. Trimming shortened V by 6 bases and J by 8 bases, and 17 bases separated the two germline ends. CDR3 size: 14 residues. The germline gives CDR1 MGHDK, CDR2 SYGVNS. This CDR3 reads CASRKDGPWDEQFF. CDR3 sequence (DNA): TGTGCCAGCAGAAAGGACGGGCCGTGGGATGAGCAGTTCTTC.

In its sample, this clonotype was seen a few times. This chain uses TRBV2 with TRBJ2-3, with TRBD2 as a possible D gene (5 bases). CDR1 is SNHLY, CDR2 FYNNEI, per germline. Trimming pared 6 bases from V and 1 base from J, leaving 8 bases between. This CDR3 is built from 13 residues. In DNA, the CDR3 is TGTGCCAGCAGCGGGGAACGCACAGATACGCAGTATTTT. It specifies CASSGERTDTQYF.

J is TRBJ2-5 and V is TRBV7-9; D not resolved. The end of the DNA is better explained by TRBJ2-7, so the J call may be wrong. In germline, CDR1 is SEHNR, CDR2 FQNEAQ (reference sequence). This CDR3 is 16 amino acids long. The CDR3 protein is CASSPGLLAVGNEQYF. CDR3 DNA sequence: TGTGCCAGCAGCCCCGGTCTACTGGCGGTAGGAAACGAGCAGTACTTC.

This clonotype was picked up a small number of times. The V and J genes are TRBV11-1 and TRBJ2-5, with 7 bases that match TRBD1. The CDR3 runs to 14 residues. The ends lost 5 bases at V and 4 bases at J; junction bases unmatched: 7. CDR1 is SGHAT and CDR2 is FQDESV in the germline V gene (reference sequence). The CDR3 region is CASSPRGYRETQYF. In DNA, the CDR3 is TGTGCCAGCAGCCCCAGGGGGTATCGAGAGACCCAGTACTTC.

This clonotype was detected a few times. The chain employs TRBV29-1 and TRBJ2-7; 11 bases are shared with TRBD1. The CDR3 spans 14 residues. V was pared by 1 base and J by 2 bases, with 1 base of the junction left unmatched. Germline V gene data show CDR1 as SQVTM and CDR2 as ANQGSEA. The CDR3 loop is CSVEVGQGAYEQYF. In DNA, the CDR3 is TGCAGCGTTGAAGTGGGACAGGGGGCCTACGAGCAGTACTTC.

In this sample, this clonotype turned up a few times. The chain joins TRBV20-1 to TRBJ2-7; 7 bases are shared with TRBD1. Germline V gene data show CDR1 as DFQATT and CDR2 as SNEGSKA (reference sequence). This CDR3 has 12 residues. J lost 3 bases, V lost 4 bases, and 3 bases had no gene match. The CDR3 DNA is TGCAGTGCTACAAACAGGGGCTACGAGCAGTACTTC. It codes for CSATNRGYEQYF.

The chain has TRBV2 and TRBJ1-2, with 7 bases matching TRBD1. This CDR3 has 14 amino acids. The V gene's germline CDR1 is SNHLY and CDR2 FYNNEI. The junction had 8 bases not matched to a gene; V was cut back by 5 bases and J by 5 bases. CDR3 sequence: CASSPQGPYYGYTF. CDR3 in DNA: TGTGCCAGCAGTCCACAGGGGCCCTATTATGGCTACACCTTC.

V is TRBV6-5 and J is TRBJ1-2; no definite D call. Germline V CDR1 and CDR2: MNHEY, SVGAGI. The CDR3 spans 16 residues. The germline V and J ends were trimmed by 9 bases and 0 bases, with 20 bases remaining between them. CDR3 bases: TGTGCCAGTCCCCGTCGAGATCAACAACCTAACTATGGCTACACCTTC. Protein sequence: CASPRRDQQPNYGYTF.

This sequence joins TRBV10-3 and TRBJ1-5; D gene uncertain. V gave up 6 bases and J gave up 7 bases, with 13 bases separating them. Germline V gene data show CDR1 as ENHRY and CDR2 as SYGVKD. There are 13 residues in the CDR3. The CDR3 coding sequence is TGTGCCATCAGGGGAGGGTTAGGGCAGCCCCAGCATTTT. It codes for CAIRGGLGQPQHF.

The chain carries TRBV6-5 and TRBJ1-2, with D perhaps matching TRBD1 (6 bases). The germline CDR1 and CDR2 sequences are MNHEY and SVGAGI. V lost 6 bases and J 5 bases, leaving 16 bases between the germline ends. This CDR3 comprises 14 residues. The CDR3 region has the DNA TGTGCCAGCAGGAAATACAGGGAGGGTTATGGCTACACCTTC. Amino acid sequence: CASRKYREGYGYTF.

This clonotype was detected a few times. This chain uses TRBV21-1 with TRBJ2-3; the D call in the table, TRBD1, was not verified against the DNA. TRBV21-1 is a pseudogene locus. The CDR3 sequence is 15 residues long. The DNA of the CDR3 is TGTGCCAGCACCTCCACCGGGGGGGGCACAGATACGCAGTATTTT. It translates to CASTSTGGGTDTQYF.

CDR3 sequence (DNA): TGCAGTGCAACCGGGACTAGCGTAACAGATACGCAGTATTTT. Translating it yields CSATGTSVTDTQYF. The chain is built from TRBV20-1 and TRBJ2-3; 10 positions agree with TRBD2. The ends lost 6 bases at V and 3 bases at J; junction bases unmatched: 6. CDR3 length: 14 residues. CDR1 and CDR2 from the germline V gene are DFQATT and SNEGSKA (reference sequence).

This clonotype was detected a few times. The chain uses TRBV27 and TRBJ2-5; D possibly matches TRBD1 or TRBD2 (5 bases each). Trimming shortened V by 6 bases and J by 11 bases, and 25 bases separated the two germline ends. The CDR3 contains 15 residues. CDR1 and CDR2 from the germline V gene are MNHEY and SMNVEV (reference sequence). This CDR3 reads CASRGNRGPYGEQYF. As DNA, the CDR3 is TGTGCCAGCAGGGGGAACCGGGGCCCCTACGGGGAGCAGTACTTC.

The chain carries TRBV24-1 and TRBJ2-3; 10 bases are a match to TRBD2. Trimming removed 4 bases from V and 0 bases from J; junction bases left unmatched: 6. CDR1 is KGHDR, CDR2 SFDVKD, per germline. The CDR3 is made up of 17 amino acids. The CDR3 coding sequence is TGTGCCACCAGTGACTCGGGACTAGCGATTAGCACAGATACGCAGTATTTT. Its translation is CATSDSGLAISTDTQYF.

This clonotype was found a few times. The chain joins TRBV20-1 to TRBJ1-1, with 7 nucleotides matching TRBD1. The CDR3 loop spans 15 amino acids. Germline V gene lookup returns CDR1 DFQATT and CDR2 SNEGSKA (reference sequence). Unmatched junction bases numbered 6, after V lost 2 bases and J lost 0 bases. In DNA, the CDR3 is TGCAGTGCTAGAACCCCGGGACAGCTGAACACTGAAGCTTTCTTT. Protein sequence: CSARTPGQLNTEAFF.

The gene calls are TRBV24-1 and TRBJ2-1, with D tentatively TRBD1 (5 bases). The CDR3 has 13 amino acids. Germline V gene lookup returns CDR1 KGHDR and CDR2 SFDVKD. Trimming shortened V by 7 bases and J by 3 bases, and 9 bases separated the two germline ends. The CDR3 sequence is CATRETDYNEQFF. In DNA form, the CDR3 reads TGTGCCACCAGGGAGACAGACTACAATGAGCAGTTCTTC.

CDR3: CASSQEGLAGGGTDTQYF. The CDR3 nucleotides read TGTGCCAGCAGCCAAGAGGGACTAGCGGGAGGAGGCACAGATACGCAGTATTTT. V is TRBV3-1 and J is TRBJ2-3, with 15 bases lining up with TRBD2. The V gene's germline CDR1 is LGHDT and CDR2 YNNKEL (reference sequence). V was clipped by 0 bases and J by 1 base; unmatched bases: 2. CDR3 size: 18 residues.

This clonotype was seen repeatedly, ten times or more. CDR3 sequence (DNA): TGCAGCGCGCTAGGGAATGAGCAGTTCTTC. It encodes CSALGNEQFF. The chain joins TRBV29-1 to TRBJ2-1; D remains ambiguous. Trimming removed 7 bases at V and 7 bases at J, with 8 bases between. From germline, CDR1 is SQVTM and CDR2 ANQGSEA. This CDR3 is 10 amino acids long.

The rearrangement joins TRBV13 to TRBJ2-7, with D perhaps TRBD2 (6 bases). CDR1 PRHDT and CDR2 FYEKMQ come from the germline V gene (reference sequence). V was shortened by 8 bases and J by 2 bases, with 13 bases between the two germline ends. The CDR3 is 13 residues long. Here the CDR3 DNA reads TGTGCCAGCGGGATGGAGGGGCCCTACGAGCAGTACTTC. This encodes CASGMEGPYEQYF.

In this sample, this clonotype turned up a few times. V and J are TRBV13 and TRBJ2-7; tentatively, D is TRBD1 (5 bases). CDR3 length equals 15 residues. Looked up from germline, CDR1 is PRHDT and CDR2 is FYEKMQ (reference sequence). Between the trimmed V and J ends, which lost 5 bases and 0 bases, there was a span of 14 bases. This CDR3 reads CASSPSGQGSYEQYF. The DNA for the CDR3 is TGTGCCAGCAGCCCTTCCGGGCAGGGCTCCTACGAGCAGTACTTC.

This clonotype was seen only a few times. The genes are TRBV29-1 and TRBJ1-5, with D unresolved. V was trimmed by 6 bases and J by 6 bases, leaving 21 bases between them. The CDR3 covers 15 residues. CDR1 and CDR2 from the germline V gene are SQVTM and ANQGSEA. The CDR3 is CSVNLGPDAGQPQHF. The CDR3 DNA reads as TGCAGCGTAAATTTAGGTCCGGACGCCGGTCAGCCCCAGCATTTT. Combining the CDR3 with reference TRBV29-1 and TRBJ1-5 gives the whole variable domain SAVISQKPSRDICQRGTSLTIQCQVDSQVTMMFWYRQQPGQSLTLIATANQGSEATYESGFVIDKFPISRPNLTFSTLTVSNMSPEDSSIYLCSVNLGPDAGQPQHFGDGTRLSIL.

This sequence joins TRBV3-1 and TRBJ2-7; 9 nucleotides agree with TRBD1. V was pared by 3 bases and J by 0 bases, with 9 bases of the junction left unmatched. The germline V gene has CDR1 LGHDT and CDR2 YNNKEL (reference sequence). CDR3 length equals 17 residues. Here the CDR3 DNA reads TGTGCCAGCAGCCATAAACCCGGGACAGGGAGCTCCTACGAGCAGTACTTC. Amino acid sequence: CASSHKPGTGSSYEQYF.

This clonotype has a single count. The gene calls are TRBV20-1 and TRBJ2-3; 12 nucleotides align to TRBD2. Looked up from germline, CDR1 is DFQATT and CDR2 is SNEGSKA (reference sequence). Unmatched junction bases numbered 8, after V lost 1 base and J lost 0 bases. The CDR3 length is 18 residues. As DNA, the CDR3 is TGCAGTGCTAGAGGACTAGCGGGAGTTGGGGTTAGCACAGATACGCAGTATTTT. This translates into CSARGLAGVGVSTDTQYF.

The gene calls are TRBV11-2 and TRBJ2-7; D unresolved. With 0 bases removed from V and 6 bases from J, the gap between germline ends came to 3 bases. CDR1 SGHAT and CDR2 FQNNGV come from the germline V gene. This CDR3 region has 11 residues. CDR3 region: CASSLDTEQYF. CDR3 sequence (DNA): TGTGCCAGCAGCTTAGATACCGAGCAGTACTTC.